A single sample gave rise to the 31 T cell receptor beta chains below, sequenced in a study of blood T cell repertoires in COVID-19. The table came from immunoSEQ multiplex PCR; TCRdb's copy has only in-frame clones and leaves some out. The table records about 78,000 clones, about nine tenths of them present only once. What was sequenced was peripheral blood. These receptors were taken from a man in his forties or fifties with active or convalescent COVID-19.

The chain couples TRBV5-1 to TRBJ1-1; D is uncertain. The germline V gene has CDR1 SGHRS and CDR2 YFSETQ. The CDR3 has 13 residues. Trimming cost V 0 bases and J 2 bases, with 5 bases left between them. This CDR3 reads CASSLGVNTEAFF. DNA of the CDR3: TGCGCCAGCAGCTTGGGAGTTAACACTGAAGCTTTCTTT.

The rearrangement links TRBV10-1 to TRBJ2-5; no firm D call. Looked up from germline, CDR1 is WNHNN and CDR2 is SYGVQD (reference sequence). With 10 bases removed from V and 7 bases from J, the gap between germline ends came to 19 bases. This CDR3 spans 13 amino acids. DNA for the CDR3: TGCGCCAACTACCGTACGGTAGTCAGGACCCAGTACTTC. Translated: CANYRTVVRTQYF.

CDR3 sequence reads: CASRPQGTYEQYF. CDR3 nucleotides: TGTGCCAGCCGTCCTCAGGGGACCTACGAGCAGTACTTC. This chain connects TRBV19 to TRBJ2-7; TRBD1 might be the D (6 bases). The V end was cut by 9 bases, the J end by 2 bases, with 14 bases between. This CDR3 spans 13 amino acids. The germline V gene has CDR1 LNHDA and CDR2 SQIVND (reference sequence).

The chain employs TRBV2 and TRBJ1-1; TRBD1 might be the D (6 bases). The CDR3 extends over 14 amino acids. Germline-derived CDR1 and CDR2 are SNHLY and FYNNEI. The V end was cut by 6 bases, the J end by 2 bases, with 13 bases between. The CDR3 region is CASREDSSNTEAFF. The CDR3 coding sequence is TGTGCCAGCAGAGAGGACAGTTCCAACACTGAAGCTTTCTTT.

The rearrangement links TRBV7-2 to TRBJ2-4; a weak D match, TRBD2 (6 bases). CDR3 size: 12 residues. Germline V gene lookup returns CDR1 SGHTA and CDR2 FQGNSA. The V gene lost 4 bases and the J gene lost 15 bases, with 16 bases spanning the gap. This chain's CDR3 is CASSSSGTHRYF. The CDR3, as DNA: TGTGCCAGCAGCTCATCCGGGACTCACCGGTACTTC.

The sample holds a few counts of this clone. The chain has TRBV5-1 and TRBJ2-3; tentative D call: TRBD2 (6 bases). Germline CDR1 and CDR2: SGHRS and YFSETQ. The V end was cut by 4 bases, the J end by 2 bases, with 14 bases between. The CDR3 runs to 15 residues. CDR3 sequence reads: CASSPPGLPTDTQYF. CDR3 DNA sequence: TGCGCCAGCAGCCCCCCGGGACTCCCCACAGATACGCAGTATTTT.

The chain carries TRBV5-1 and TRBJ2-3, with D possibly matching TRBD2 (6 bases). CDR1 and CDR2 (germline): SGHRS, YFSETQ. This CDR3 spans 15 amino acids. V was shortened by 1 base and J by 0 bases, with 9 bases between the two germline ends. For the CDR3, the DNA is TGCGCCAGCAGCTTGTCAAGCGGGAGCACAGATACGCAGTATTTT. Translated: CASSLSSGSTDTQYF.

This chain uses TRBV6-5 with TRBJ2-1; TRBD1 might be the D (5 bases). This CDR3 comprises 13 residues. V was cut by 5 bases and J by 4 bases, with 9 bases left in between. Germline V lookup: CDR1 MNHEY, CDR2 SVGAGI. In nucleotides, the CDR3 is TGTGCCAGCAGTCGACAGCAGTACAATGAGCAGTTCTTC. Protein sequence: CASSRQQYNEQFF.

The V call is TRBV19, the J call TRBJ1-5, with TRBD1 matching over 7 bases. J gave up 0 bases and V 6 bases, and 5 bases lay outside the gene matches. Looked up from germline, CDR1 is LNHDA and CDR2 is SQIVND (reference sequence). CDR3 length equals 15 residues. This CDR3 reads CASREEGASNQPQHF. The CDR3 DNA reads TGTGCCAGTAGGGAGGAGGGGGCTAGCAATCAGCCCCAGCATTTT. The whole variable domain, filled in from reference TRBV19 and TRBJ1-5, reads DGGITQSPKYLFRKEGQNVTLSCEQNLNHDAMYWYRQDPGQGLRLIYYSQIVNDFQKGDIAEGYSVSREKKESFPLTVTSAQKNPTAFYLCASREEGASNQPQHFGDGTRLSIL.

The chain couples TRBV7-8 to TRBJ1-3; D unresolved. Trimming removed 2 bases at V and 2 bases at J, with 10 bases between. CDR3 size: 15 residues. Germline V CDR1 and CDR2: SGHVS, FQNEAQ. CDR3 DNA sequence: TGTGCCAGCAGCTTAAGCGGCGCCACTGGAAACACCATATATTTT. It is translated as CASSLSGATGNTIYF.

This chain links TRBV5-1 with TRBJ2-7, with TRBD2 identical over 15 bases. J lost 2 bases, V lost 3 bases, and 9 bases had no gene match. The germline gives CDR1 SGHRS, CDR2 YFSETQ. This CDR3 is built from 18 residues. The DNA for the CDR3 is TGCGCCAGCAGCTCCTGGACTAGCGGGGGGGCGACCCCCTACGAGCAGTACTTC. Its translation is CASSSWTSGGATPYEQYF.

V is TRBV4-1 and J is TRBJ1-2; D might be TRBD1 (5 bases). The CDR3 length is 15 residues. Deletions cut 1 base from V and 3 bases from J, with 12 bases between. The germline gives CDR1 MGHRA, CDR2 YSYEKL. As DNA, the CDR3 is TGCGCCAGCAGCCAAGCGGGGGGAGTGGACTATGGCTACACCTTC. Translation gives CASSQAGGVDYGYTF.

CDR3 sequence reads: CSQGETDTQYF. CDR3 DNA sequence: TGCAGCCAGGGGGAGACAGATACGCAGTATTTT. The V gene is TRBV20-1, the J gene TRBJ2-3; 7 bases agree with TRBD1. Germline V gene lookup returns CDR1 DFQATT and CDR2 SNEGSKA (reference sequence). This CDR3 has 11 residues.

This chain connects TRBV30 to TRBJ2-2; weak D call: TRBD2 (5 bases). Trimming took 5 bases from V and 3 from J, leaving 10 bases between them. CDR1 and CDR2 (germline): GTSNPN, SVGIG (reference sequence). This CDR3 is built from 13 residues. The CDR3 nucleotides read TGTGCCTGGGGTATAGCGCACACCGGGGAGCTGTTTTTT. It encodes CAWGIAHTGELFF.

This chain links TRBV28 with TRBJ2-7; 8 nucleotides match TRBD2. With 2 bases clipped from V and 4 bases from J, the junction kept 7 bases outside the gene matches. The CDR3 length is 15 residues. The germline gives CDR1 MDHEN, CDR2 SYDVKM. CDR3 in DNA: TGTGCCAGCAGTTTAGGACTAGCACGGCCATACGAGCAGTACGTC. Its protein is CASSLGLARPYEQYV.

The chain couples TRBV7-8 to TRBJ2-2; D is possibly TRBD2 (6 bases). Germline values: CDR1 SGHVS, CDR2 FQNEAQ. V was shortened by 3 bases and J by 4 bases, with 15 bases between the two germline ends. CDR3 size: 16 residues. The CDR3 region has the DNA TGTGCCAGCAGCTTTCCGGGACTGGCTTCCACCGGGGAGCTGTTTTTT. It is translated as CASSFPGLASTGELFF.

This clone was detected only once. The CDR3 DNA is TGCGCCAGCAGCCCACGGACAGGGGCAATCACCTATAATTCACCCCTCCACTTT. It codes for CASSPRTGAITYNSPLHF. V and J are TRBV4-1 and TRBJ1-6, with TRBD1 matching 9 bases. Per germline, CDR1 MGHRA and CDR2 YSYEKL. The CDR3 loop spans 18 amino acids. V lost 4 bases, J lost 2 bases, and 9 bases stayed unmatched.

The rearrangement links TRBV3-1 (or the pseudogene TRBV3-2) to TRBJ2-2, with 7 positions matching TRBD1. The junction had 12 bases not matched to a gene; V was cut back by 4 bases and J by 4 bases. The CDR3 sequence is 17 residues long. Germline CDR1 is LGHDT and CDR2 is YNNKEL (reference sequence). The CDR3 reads CASSRRTGPHFTGELFF. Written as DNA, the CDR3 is TGTGCCAGCAGCCGCCGGACAGGTCCACACTTCACCGGGGAGCTGTTTTTT.

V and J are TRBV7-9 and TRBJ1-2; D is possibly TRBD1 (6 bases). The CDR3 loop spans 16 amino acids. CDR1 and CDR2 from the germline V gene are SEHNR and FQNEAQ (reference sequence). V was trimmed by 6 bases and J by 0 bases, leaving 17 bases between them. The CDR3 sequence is CASRLSSGAANYGYTF. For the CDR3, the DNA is TGTGCCAGCAGGCTGAGTTCAGGGGCCGCTAACTATGGCTACACCTTC.

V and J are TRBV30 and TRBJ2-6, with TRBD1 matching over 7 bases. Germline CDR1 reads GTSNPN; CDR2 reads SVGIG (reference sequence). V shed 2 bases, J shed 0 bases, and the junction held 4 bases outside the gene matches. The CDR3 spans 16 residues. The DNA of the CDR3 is TGTGCCTGGAGTTCCACAGGGGACTCTGGGGCCAACGTCCTGACTTTC. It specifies CAWSSTGDSGANVLTF.

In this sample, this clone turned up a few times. The CDR3 spells CASTLSGFNSGANVLTF. Here the CDR3 DNA reads TGTGCCAGCACCCTGTCGGGGTTCAACTCTGGGGCCAACGTCCTGACTTTC. The chain has TRBV28 and TRBJ2-6, with a possible D match to TRBD2 (5 bases). Between the trimmed V and J ends, which lost 7 bases and 0 bases, there was a span of 16 bases. The CDR3 consists of 17 residues. Germline V gene sequence: CDR1 MDHEN, CDR2 SYDVKM.

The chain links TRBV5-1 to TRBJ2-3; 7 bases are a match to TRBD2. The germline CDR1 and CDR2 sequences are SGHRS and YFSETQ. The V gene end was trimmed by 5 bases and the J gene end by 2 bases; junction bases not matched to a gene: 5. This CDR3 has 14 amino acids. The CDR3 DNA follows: TGCGCCAGCAGTCTCGGGGGGAACACAGATACGCAGTATTTT. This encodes CASSLGGNTDTQYF.

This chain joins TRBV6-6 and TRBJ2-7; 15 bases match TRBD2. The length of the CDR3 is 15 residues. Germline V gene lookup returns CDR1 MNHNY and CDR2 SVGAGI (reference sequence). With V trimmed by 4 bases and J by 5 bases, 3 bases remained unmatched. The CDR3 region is CASSFGLAGGNEQYV. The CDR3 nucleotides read TGTGCCAGCAGTTTTGGACTAGCGGGGGGGAACGAGCAGTACGTC.

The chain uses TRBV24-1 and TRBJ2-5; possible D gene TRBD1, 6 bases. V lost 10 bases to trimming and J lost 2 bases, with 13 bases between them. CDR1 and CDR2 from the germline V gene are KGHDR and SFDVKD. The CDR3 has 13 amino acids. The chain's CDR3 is CATSQGSQETQYF. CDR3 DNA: TGTGCCACTAGCCAGGGGAGTCAAGAGACCCAGTACTTC.

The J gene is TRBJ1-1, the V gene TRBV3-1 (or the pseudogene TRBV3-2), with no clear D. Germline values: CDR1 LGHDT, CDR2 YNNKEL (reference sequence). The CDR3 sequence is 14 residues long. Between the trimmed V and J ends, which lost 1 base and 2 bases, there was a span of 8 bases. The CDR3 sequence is CASSQGEVNTEAFF. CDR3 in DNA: TGTGCCAGCAGCCAAGGGGAGGTTAACACTGAAGCTTTCTTT.

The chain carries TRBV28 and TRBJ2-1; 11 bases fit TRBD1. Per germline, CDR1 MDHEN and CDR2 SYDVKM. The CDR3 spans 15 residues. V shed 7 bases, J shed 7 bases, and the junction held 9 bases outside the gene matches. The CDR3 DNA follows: TGTGCCAGCACCAAGTCAGGGACAGGGGGTAATGAGCAGTTCTTC. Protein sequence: CASTKSGTGGNEQFF.

The chain's CDR3 is CASKRDSYEQYF. As DNA, the CDR3 is TGTGCCAGCAAACGGGACAGTTACGAGCAGTACTTC. This chain joins TRBV7-9 and TRBJ2-7, with 7 bases aligning to TRBD1. The CDR3 loop spans 12 amino acids. V was pared by 7 bases and J by 4 bases, with 4 bases of the junction left unmatched. The germline V gene encodes CDR1 SEHNR and CDR2 FQNEAQ (reference sequence).

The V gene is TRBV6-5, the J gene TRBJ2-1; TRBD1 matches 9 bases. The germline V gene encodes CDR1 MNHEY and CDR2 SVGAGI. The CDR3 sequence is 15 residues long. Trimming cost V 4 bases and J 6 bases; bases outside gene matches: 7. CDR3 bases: TGTGCCAGCAGTTTGACAGGGGGGGGTATCAATGAGCAGTTCTTC. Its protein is CASSLTGGGINEQFF.

The CDR3 sequence is CASRRGGTNTEAFF. The CDR3 DNA sequence: TGTGCCAGCAGGAGGGGGGGGACGAACACTGAAGCTTTCTTT. The chain uses TRBV6-8 and TRBJ1-1, with D perhaps matching TRBD1 (6 bases). The V gene lost 6 bases and the J gene lost 1 base, with 12 bases spanning the gap. Germline values: CDR1 MNHGY, CDR2 SAAAGT. The CDR3 extends over 14 amino acids.

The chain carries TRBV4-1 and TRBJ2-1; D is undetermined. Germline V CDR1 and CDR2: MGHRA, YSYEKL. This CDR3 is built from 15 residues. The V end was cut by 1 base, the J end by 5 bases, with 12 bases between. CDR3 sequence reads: CASSQAITTNNEQFF. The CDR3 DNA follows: TGCGCCAGCAGCCAAGCGATCACAACCAACAATGAGCAGTTCTTC.

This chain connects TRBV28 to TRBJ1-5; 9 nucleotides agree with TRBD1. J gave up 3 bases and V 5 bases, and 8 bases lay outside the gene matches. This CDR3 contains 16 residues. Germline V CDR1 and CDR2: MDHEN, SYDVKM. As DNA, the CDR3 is TGTGCCAGCAGTCCAACCGGGACAGGGTTCAATCAGCCCCAGCATTTT. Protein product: CASSPTGTGFNQPQHF.